A single sample is the source of the 30 T cell receptor beta chains below, sequenced in a study of CD8 T cells in Susac syndrome. Random hexamers were used to reverse transcribe the RNA input (about 0.5 to 1 ug). TCRdb re-derived calls from the immunoSEQ multiplex PCR reads in MiXCR, one entry per CDR3 protein. This table has about 190,000 distinct CDR3 sequences, approximately 95% appearing once. Sequenced: CD4+ T cells from PBMCs. The source is a human donor with Susac syndrome.

The rearrangement uses TRBV5-1 and TRBJ1-6; D perhaps matches TRBD1 (5 bases). The germline V gene has CDR1 SGHRS and CDR2 YFSETQ. The CDR3 is 13 residues long. V was shortened by 4 bases and J by 13 bases, with 15 bases between the two germline ends. The CDR3 protein is CASSEETVSPLHF. The CDR3 DNA reads as TGCGCCAGCAGCGAGGAGACAGTTTCGCCCCTCCACTTT.

The genes are TRBV27 and TRBJ1-5; 8 nucleotides match TRBD1. Germline lookup yields CDR1 MNHEY and CDR2 SMNVEV (reference sequence). Trimming removed 5 bases from V and 2 bases from J; junction bases left unmatched: 11. The CDR3 totals 17 residues. The CDR3 sequence: CASSPRTGPNRNQPQHF. The CDR3 DNA follows: TGTGCCAGCAGTCCGAGGACAGGGCCGAACCGCAATCAGCCCCAGCATTTT.

The chain is built from TRBV20-1 and TRBJ2-3, with D uncertain. The length of the CDR3 is 16 residues. V dropped 0 bases and J dropped 3 bases, with 16 bases sitting between them. Germline V gene data show CDR1 as DFQATT and CDR2 as SNEGSKA (reference sequence). CDR3 loop: CSARDYYYSGTDTQYF. CDR3 coding DNA: TGCAGTGCTAGAGACTATTATTACAGTGGAACAGATACGCAGTATTTT.

The gene calls are TRBV5-1 and TRBJ1-6, with D possibly matching TRBD1 (6 bases). Per the germline V gene, CDR1 is SGHRS and CDR2 is YFSETQ. Between the trimmed V and J ends, which lost 1 base and 5 bases, there was a span of 10 bases. This CDR3 contains 15 residues. The CDR3 coding sequence is TGCGCCAGCAGCTTGAGGGACACAAATAATTCACCCCTCCACTTT. It translates to CASSLRDTNNSPLHF. The full variable domain, rest sourced from reference TRBV5-1 and TRBJ1-6, is KAGVTQTPRYLIKTRGQQVTLSCSPISGHRSVSWYQQTPGQGLQFLFEYFSETQRNKGNFPGRFSGRQFSNSRSEMNVSTLELGDSALYLCASSLRDTNNSPLHFGNGTRLTVT.

This clonotype has just a few counts. V is TRBV20-1 and J is TRBJ1-2; 7 bases are shared with TRBD1. This CDR3 has 11 residues. Germline V gene sequence: CDR1 DFQATT, CDR2 SNEGSKA (reference sequence). J lost 6 bases, V lost 2 bases, and 0 bases had no gene match. Here the CDR3 DNA reads TGCAGTGCTAGAACAGGGGATGGCTACACCTTC. Translated: CSARTGDGYTF.

The rearrangement joins TRBV27 to TRBJ2-3; D perhaps matches TRBD2 (6 bases). The CDR3 runs 13 residues. Germline V gene lookup returns CDR1 MNHEY and CDR2 SMNVEV (reference sequence). V was trimmed by 5 bases and J by 10 bases, leaving 16 bases between them. Here the CDR3 DNA reads TGTGCCAGCAGTCTCCCGGGACTCCAAGCGCAGTATTTT. This encodes CASSLPGLQAQYF.

The V and J genes are TRBV9 and TRBJ2-3; unclear D gene. Between the trimmed V and J ends, which lost 0 bases and 6 bases, there was a span of 14 bases. This CDR3 contains 15 residues. CDR1 SGDLS and CDR2 YYNGEE come from the germline V gene. The CDR3 sequence is CASSVVDLHRDTQYF. The CDR3, as DNA: TGTGCCAGCAGCGTAGTAGACCTCCACCGTGATACGCAGTATTTT.

The chain recombines TRBV6-5 with TRBJ1-5, with 8 bases that match TRBD1. This CDR3 has 15 amino acids. CDR1 is MNHEY, CDR2 SVGAGI, per germline. V trimming: 6 bases; J trimming: 2 bases; junction bases outside the gene matches: 6. The CDR3 is CASRRQGSGNQPQHF. CDR3 coding DNA: TGTGCCAGCAGGCGACAGGGGAGTGGCAATCAGCCCCAGCATTTT.

The chain carries TRBV6-5 and TRBJ2-1, with 10 bases that match TRBD1. CDR1 and CDR2 (germline): MNHEY, SVGAGI. After removal of 5 bases from V and 6 bases from J, the junction contained 7 bases not matched to a gene. This CDR3 contains 15 residues. Written as DNA, the CDR3 is TGTGCCAGCAGTCCGGGAGGGACAGGGGTCAATGAGCAGTTCTTC. Translating gives CASSPGGTGVNEQFF.

The chain links TRBV7-3 to TRBJ2-1; 11 bases fit TRBD2. This CDR3 region has 15 residues. Germline V gene sequence: CDR1 SGHTA, CDR2 FQGTGA. Trimming removed 9 bases from V and 8 bases from J; junction bases left unmatched: 12. CDR3 sequence (DNA): TGTGCCAGTAGCCCCGGGCTAGCGGGGGGTTATGAGCAGTTCTTC. This codes for CASSPGLAGGYEQFF.

This chain joins TRBV5-6 and TRBJ2-7; 9 bases line up with TRBD1. This CDR3 is 16 amino acids long. Looked up from germline, CDR1 is SGHDT and CDR2 is YYEEEE. The trim removed 4 bases at V and 8 bases at J, leaving 16 bases unmatched. The CDR3 DNA sequence: TGTGCCAGCAGCCAATTCTCCGGGACAGGGAGGGTTCAGCAGTACTTC. Protein: CASSQFSGTGRVQQYF.

The chain links TRBV29-1 to TRBJ2-3, with unresolved D. Germline V gives CDR1 SQVTM, CDR2 ANQGSEA. This CDR3 spans 12 amino acids. V lost 3 bases, J lost 3 bases, and 7 bases lay in between. CDR3 amino acids: CSVELTTDTQYF. In DNA form, the CDR3 reads TGCAGCGTTGAGTTAACGACAGATACGCAGTATTTT.

The chain couples TRBV20-1 to TRBJ1-5; D is perhaps TRBD1 (5 bases). The V end lost 0 bases, the J end lost 1 base, and 16 bases lay between the germline ends. Germline CDR1 reads DFQATT; CDR2 reads SNEGSKA (reference sequence). The CDR3 runs 17 residues. The CDR3 DNA reads as TGCAGTGCTAGAGATGGGGTTAGGGGACCAAGCAATCAGCCCCAGCATTTT. This codes for CSARDGVRGPSNQPQHF.

The chain carries TRBV30 and TRBJ1-6; D gene ambiguous. Germline V gene sequence: CDR1 GTSNPN, CDR2 SVGIG (reference sequence). This CDR3 has 12 residues. Trimming stripped 2 bases from V and 6 bases from J, with 5 bases between. The CDR3 DNA reads TGTGCCTGGAGTCGTCGTAATTCACCCCTCCACTTT. Translating gives CAWSRRNSPLHF. The full variable domain, rest sourced from reference TRBV30 and TRBJ1-6, is SQTIHQWPATLVQPVGSPLSLECTVEGTSNPNLYWYRQAAGRGLQLLFYSVGIGQISSEVPQNLSASRPQDRQFILSSKKLLLSDSGFYLCAWSRRNSPLHFGNGTRLTVT.

This chain uses TRBV18 with TRBJ2-1, with D possibly TRBD2 on 7 matching bases. V was shortened by 3 bases and J by 10 bases, with 19 bases between the two germline ends. From germline, CDR1 is KGHSH and CDR2 LQKENI. There are 15 residues in the CDR3. The CDR3 DNA sequence: TGTGCCAGCTCACCCGGGCGGGGGCCGGTTTGGGAGCAGTTCTTC. This encodes CASSPGRGPVWEQFF.

The chain links TRBV6-5 to TRBJ2-5; the match to TRBD1 covers 7 bases. From germline, CDR1 is MNHEY and CDR2 SVGAGI. Trimming removed 0 bases from V and 2 bases from J; junction bases left unmatched: 0. The CDR3 has 14 amino acids. The CDR3 loop is CASSYSGQQETQYF. The DNA for the CDR3 is TGTGCCAGCAGTTACTCGGGACAGCAAGAGACCCAGTACTTC.

V usage is TRBV15 and J usage is TRBJ1-3; possibly TRBD1 for D (6 bases). Germline-derived CDR1 and CDR2 are LNHNV and YYDKDF (reference sequence). This CDR3 is 16 amino acids long. V was pared by 0 bases and J by 0 bases, with 9 bases between. Written as DNA, the CDR3 is TGTGCCACCAGCAGAGACCGGGGGGCCTCTGGAAACACCATATATTTT. Translating gives CATSRDRGASGNTIYF.

This chain links TRBV4-2 with TRBJ2-5, with a possible D match to TRBD2 (6 bases). Germline V CDR1 and CDR2: LGHNA, YNFKEQ. Trimming removed 0 bases at V and 2 bases at J, with 7 bases between. This CDR3 spans 14 amino acids. CDR3 amino acids: CASSQDSGQETQYF. In DNA form, the CDR3 reads TGTGCCAGCAGCCAAGACAGCGGGCAAGAGACCCAGTACTTC.

This chain connects TRBV11-1 to TRBJ1-1; 9 bases agree with TRBD1. Losses at the gene ends were 4 bases for V and 3 bases for J; bases not matched to a gene: 3. The CDR3 runs 14 residues. Germline V gene lookup returns CDR1 SGHAT and CDR2 FQDESV (reference sequence). CDR3 nucleotides: TGTGCCAGCAGCTCGGGACAGGGATACACTGAAGCTTTCTTT. This gives the protein CASSSGQGYTEAFF.

The rearrangement links TRBV4-2 to TRBJ2-5; tentatively, D is TRBD1 (6 bases). This CDR3 has 14 amino acids. Germline-derived CDR1 and CDR2 are LGHNA and YNFKEQ. V dropped 0 bases and J dropped 5 bases, with 10 bases sitting between them. CDR3 coding DNA: TGTGCCAGCAGCCAAGAAGCAGGGGTGGAGACCCAGTACTTC. This sequence encodes CASSQEAGVETQYF.

The chain links TRBV7-3 to TRBJ2-3, with 11 bases lining up with TRBD2. Looked up from germline, CDR1 is SGHTA and CDR2 is FQGTGA. The CDR3 extends over 16 amino acids. The ends lost 2 bases at V and 3 bases at J; junction bases unmatched: 4. The DNA of the CDR3 is TGTGCCAGCAGCTTATCTCTAGCGGGGGGAACAGATACGCAGTATTTT. It encodes CASSLSLAGGTDTQYF.

The chain has TRBV12-3 or TRBV12-4 and TRBJ2-7; 7 bases are a match to TRBD1. V lost 3 bases, J lost 3 bases, and 11 bases stayed unmatched. There are 16 residues in the CDR3. CDR3 loop: CASSFVSPGGDYEQYF. DNA for the CDR3: TGTGCCAGCAGTTTCGTGTCGCCAGGGGGTGACTACGAGCAGTACTTC.

J is TRBJ1-4 and V is TRBV20-1, with D unresolved. Germline V gene data show CDR1 as DFQATT and CDR2 as SNEGSKA (reference sequence). The CDR3 has 11 amino acids. V was cut by 2 bases and J by 6 bases, with 4 bases left in between. CDR3 sequence reads: CSARRYEKLFF. The CDR3 DNA is TGCAGTGCTAGACGCTATGAAAAACTGTTTTTT.

The genes are TRBV18 and TRBJ1-1; maybe TRBD1 (5 bases). CDR1 and CDR2 from the germline V gene are KGHSH and LQKENI. Deletions cut 3 bases from V and 1 base from J, with 12 bases between. The CDR3 contains 15 residues. CDR3 amino acids: CASSPLSTENTEAFF. CDR3 sequence (DNA): TGTGCCAGCTCACCTCTATCGACAGAGAACACTGAAGCTTTCTTT.

This clonotype is a singleton in its sample. This sequence joins TRBV12-3 or TRBV12-4 and TRBJ2-4, with 9 bases identical to TRBD1. CDR3 length: 16 amino acids. With 7 bases clipped from V and 1 base from J, the junction kept 8 bases outside the gene matches. The CDR3 sequence: CASIKTGGFAKNIQYF. The CDR3 region has the DNA TGTGCCAGCATTAAGACAGGGGGATTTGCCAAAAACATTCAGTACTTC.

The chain has TRBV18 and TRBJ2-1, with 10 nucleotides matching TRBD1. The trim removed 1 base at V and 9 bases at J, leaving 3 bases unmatched. This CDR3 region has 14 residues. Germline V gene data show CDR1 as KGHSH and CDR2 as LQKENI. This chain's CDR3 is CASSPLDRGSEQFF. As DNA, the CDR3 is TGTGCCAGCTCACCACTGGACAGGGGGTCTGAGCAGTTCTTC.

The chain carries TRBV3-1 and TRBJ1-3, with D hard to call. There are 15 residues in the CDR3. V was clipped by 0 bases and J by 5 bases, with 11 bases between them. Germline V gene data show CDR1 as LGHDT and CDR2 as YNNKEL (reference sequence). CDR3 loop: CASSQDVRARNTIYF. The DNA of the CDR3 is TGTGCCAGCAGCCAAGATGTAAGGGCTCGAAACACCATATATTTT.

V is TRBV30 and J is TRBJ1-5, with TRBD1 matching over 10 bases. Germline CDR1 reads GTSNPN; CDR2 reads SVGIG (reference sequence). Losses at the gene ends were 2 bases for V and 5 bases for J; bases not matched to a gene: 3. This CDR3 spans 14 amino acids. CDR3 bases: TGTGCCTGGAGTCTGGGACAGGGGTATCAGCCCCAGCATTTT. This encodes CAWSLGQGYQPQHF.

This clonotype was seen only once. The chain has TRBV12-3 or TRBV12-4 and TRBJ2-1; D may correspond to TRBD1 or TRBD2 (5 bases each). This CDR3 contains 15 residues. Trimming removed 5 bases from V and 6 bases from J, with 17 bases in between. CDR3: CASSDTGTASNEQFF. CDR3 nucleotide sequence: TGTGCCAGCAGTGATACCGGGACGGCGAGCAATGAGCAGTTCTTC.

This chain joins TRBV6-2 or TRBV6-3 and TRBJ2-1; TRBD2 agrees at 9 bases. Looked up from germline, CDR1 is MNHEY and CDR2 is SVGEGT. This CDR3 contains 16 residues. Trimming removed 2 bases from V and 7 bases from J; junction bases left unmatched: 9. CDR3 loop: CASSYRQGSGGNEQFF. DNA for the CDR3: TGTGCCAGCAGTTACCGCCAGGGTAGCGGGGGTAATGAGCAGTTCTTC.